In its sample, the clone carrying this T cell receptor beta chain was seen many times. It was RNA transcripts that yielded the amplified TCR beta CDR3 regions. The HTBI primer set served for first-round RT-PCR of the TCR CDR3. MiXCR, applied by TCRdb to the multiplex PCR reads, yields one record per CDR3 protein. Altogether approximately 360,000 distinct CDR3 sequences are present, roughly 25% being singletons, with the ten largest covering 73%. Pregnant or lactating patients were excluded, as were those with uncontrolled infection or other autoimmune disease. This sample was taken from a study of T cells in Graves' hyperthyroidism and ophthalmopathy. The TCR comes from a man aged 50 or older with Graves' hyperthyroidism. Sequenced sample: blood.

CDR3: CASSLMGGDNEQFF. In DNA form, the CDR3 reads TGTGCCAGCAGCTTAATGGGGGGAGACAATGAGCAGTTCTTC. This chain connects TRBV11-3 to TRBJ2-1; D may be TRBD2 (6 bases). Germline loops: CDR1 SGHNT, CDR2 YENEEA. The V gene lost 2 bases and the J gene lost 5 bases, with 10 bases spanning the gap. CDR3 length equals 14 residues. Complete variable domain (other parts from reference TRBV11-3 and TRBJ2-1): EAGVVQSPRYKIIEKKQPVAFWCNPISGHNTLYWYLQNLGQGPELLIRYENEEAVDDSQLPKDRFSAERLKGVDSTLKIQPAELGDSAVYLCASSLMGGDNEQFFGPGTRLTVL.